This TCR beta chain was found in a study of spatial heterogeneity in lung cancer (dated by TCRdb to between 2019 and 2020). Background for the entire study: Beta-chain transcripts were consistently detected in greater numbers than alpha-chain transcripts, which likely reflected higher beta-chain transcript abundance. In the raw uncorrected reads, each unique combination of TCR and UMI appeared more than ten times on average. In non-small cell lung cancer, the study made a quantitative comparison of TCR alpha and beta repertoires among multiple tumor regions, matched nontumor lung and blood. The study linked features of the TCR repertoire to counts of nonsynonymous mutations, which were determined by whole-exome sequencing of tumor tissue. Both alpha and beta chains were TCR-sequenced in around 220 tumor regions, approximately 67 matched nontumor lung samples and around 50 PBMC samples obtained at surgery. On the study overall, not on this receptor specifically: Additional single-cell paired TCR alpha and beta sequencing was considered necessary to confirm, at a functional level, the hypothesis that regional TCRs recognize regional mutations. Ubiquitous expanded tumor TCRs were detected in blood more often at tumor resection than at routine follow-up.

Libraries came from 5' RACE. Data came from a NextSeq 500. In the TCR library protocol, a unique molecular identifier was attached to each TCR cDNA molecule so that PCR and sequencing errors could be corrected. The source study handled its data this way. TCR identification, UMI-based error correction and CDR3 extraction were performed with Decombinator tools. Expanded TCRs were defined as those above a frequency of 2 per 1,000, corresponding to the top 1% of the tumor frequency distribution. Rényi diversity was computed with the R vegan package after subsampling each repertoire 100 times to 5,000 TCRs. CDR3 similarity networks were constructed using string-kernel similarity of amino acid triplets, with links drawn between CDR3s whose pairwise similarity was above 0.82. TCRdb handled the public reads itself, with Q25 trimming in fastp and clone calling in MiXCR, and kept productive beta chains. Every CDR3 protein is listed once, alongside the most common genes and DNA of its rows. Here the V and J calls rest on TCRdb's processing, not on the authors' analysis. The sample data list approximately 40,000 distinct CDR3 sequences, and roughly 13% of these were observed just once. The top ten hold about 57% of the sample.

The germline V gene sets CDR1 to MNHEY and CDR2 to SVGAGI. At the junction V is shortened by 5 bases and J by 0 bases, with 7 bases in between. The CDR3 measures 13 amino acids from cysteine to phenylalanine. Only the CDR3 DNA stays, 39 bases, in frame from base 1. This clonotype was seen at least ten times. Its antigen is not yet known. The sample holds no much larger clone one base away, and base qualities are not on file. The intended sense of this specimen's time point label: sample taken at primary tumor resection. Whole RNA extracted from tumor and nontumor lung tissue, or from cryopreserved PBMC samples, was used for TCR sequencing without cell sorting. Samples were obtained from 70 to 85 patients with early-stage, untreated non-small cell lung cancer from the lung TRACERx cohort. Only patients with enough RNA available from two or more tumor regions were chosen for TCR sequencing.

This specimen consisted of PBMCs, obtained at surgery. Recombination linked TRBV6-5 to TRBJ1-2, with the D gene call left open. The receptor's source is a male donor with early-stage non-small cell lung cancer. Here is the DNA: TGTGCCAGCAGTCCGTACGCTAACTATGGCTACACCTTC. This is translated as CASSPYANYGYTF.